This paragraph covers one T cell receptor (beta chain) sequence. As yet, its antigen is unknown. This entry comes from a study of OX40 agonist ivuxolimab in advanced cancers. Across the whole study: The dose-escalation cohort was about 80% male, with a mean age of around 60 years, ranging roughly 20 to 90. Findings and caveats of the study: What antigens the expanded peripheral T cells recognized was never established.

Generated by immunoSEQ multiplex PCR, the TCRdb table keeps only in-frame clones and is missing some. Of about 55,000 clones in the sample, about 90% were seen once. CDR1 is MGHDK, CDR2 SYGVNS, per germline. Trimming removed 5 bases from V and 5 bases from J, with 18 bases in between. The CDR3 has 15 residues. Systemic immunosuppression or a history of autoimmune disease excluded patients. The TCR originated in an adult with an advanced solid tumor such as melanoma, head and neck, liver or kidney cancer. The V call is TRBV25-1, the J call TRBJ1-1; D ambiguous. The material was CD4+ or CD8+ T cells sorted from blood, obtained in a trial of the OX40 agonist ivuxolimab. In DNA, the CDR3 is TGTGCCAGCAGTTCAATAGGGAATGGGGATACTGAAGCTTTCTTT. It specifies CASSSIGNGDTEAFF.